A selection of T cell receptor beta chains follows, all from one sample in a study of brain metastases from non-small cell lung cancer. Produced via immunoSEQ multiplex PCR; TCRdb's table is partial and in-frame only. Seen here are fewer than 15,000 clones, around four fifths observed once, and the top ten hold 6% to 9%. Sequencing was performed on primary lung tumor tissue. The receptors stem from a donor at least 40 years old with non-small cell lung cancer. Each CDR3 is given with its conserved first and last residue. The D gene is left open where the match is weak. A clone size is listed for some rows: how often the clone was seen (once, few, many), or a class if it is expanded.

TRBV4-2	TRBJ2-7	TRBD1	.	CASSHSSGTGSYEQYF	TGTGCCAGCAGCCATTCCTCCGGGACAGGTTCCTACGAGCAGTACTTC
TRBV20-1	TRBJ2-1	.	.	CSASSPAGTYNEQFF	TGCAGTGCTAGTTCACCAGCGGGCACCTACAATGAGCAGTTCTTC
TRBV7-8	TRBJ1-2	.	once	CASSLAGKKGTKQQANYGYTF	TGTGCCAGCAGCTTAGCGGGAAAGAAGGGGACCAAACAGCAGGCTAACTATGGCTACACCTTC
TRBV18	TRBJ2-3	.	.	CASSPWGAFNTDTQYF	TGTGCCAGCTCACCGTGGGGGGCCTTCAACACAGATACGCAGTATTTT
TRBV20-1	TRBJ2-1	TRBD2	.	CSAGGAGLNYNEQFF	TGCAGTGCTGGTGGAGCGGGGCTGAACTACAATGAGCAGTTCTTC
TRBV6-2/TRBV6-3	TRBJ2-1	.	.	CASSPQTSYNEQFF	TGTGCCAGCAGCCCCCAGACCTCCTACAATGAGCAGTTCTTC
TRBV18	TRBJ2-7	.	.	CASSPGLSYEQYF	TGTGCCAGCTCACCCGGTCTTTCCTACGAACAGTACTTC
TRBV20-1	TRBJ1-1	.	.	CSANGIAEAFF	TGCAGTGCTAACGGGATAGCTGAAGCTTTCTTT
TRBV6-1	TRBJ2-3	TRBD1	.	CASSERDRQDTQYF	TGTGCCAGCAGTGAGAGGGACAGGCAGGATACGCAGTATTTT
TRBV14	TRBJ1-3	.	.	CASSLRLNTIYF	TGTGCCAGCAGCTTACGACTCAACACCATATATTTT
TRBV11-1	TRBJ1-1	.	.	CASSLQNVATEAFF	TGTGCCAGCAGCTTACAAAATGTTGCCACTGAAGCTTTCTTT
TRBV20-1	TRBJ2-3	.	.	CSASTGTSIISDTQYF	TGCAGTGCTAGTACTGGGACGTCGATAATCTCAGATACGCAGTATTTT
TRBV15	TRBJ2-1	.	.	CATSSGERTQFF	TGTGCCACCAGCAGTGGTGAGCGAACACAGTTCTTC
TRBV24-1	TRBJ1-2	.	.	CATSDRGQGPNYGYTF	TGTGCCACCAGTGATCGGGGCCAGGGGCCCAACTATGGCTACACCTTC